The 12 T cell receptor beta chains below come from one sample, sequenced in a study of T cells in Graves' hyperthyroidism and ophthalmopathy. There were TCR beta CDR3 regions amplified from RNA transcripts. First-round RT-PCR targeting the TCR CDR3 was performed with the HTBI primer set. TCRdb fed the multiplex PCR reads into MiXCR, producing one record per CDR3 protein. Here the sample spans about 360,000 distinct CDR3 sequences, around 14% being singletons. Sequencing was carried out using blood. The receptor source for this set is a woman under 30 with Graves' hyperthyroidism.

This clonotype occurred many times. This chain uses TRBV6-1 with TRBJ2-7; D not resolved. Germline lookup yields CDR1 MNHNS and CDR2 SASEGT. V was clipped by 5 bases and J by 7 bases, with 12 bases between them. The CDR3 spans 12 residues. The CDR3 protein is CASSPLAWEQYF. CDR3 DNA sequence: TGTGCCAGCAGTCCCCTGGCGTGGGAGCAGTACTTC.

This clonotype was seen repeatedly, ten times or more. This rearrangement joins TRBV18 to TRBJ1-1, with 7 bases matching TRBD1. The CDR3 has 16 amino acids. J gave up 0 bases and V 5 bases, and 9 bases lay outside the gene matches. Germline CDR1 and CDR2: KGHSH and LQKENI. The CDR3 is CASSLNRDRLNTEAFF. CDR3 coding DNA: TGTGCCAGCTCATTAAACCGGGACAGACTGAACACTGAAGCTTTCTTT. Full variable domain (missing parts from reference TRBV18 and TRBJ1-1): NAGVMQNPRHLVRRRGQEARLRCSPMKGHSHVYWYRQLPEEGLKFMVYLQKENIIDESGMPKERFSAEFPKEGPSILRIQQVVRGDSAAYFCASSLNRDRLNTEAFFGQGTRLTVV.

This clonotype was seen many times. The gene calls are TRBV6-1 and TRBJ1-1, with TRBD1 as a possible D gene (5 bases). CDR3 length: 18 residues. Trimming took 5 bases from V and 3 from J, leaving 25 bases between them. Germline assignment: CDR1 MNHNS and CDR2 SASEGT. The CDR3: CASSSAGGYGAGDTEAFF. In nucleotides, the CDR3 is TGTGCCAGCAGTTCTGCCGGGGGGTACGGGGCAGGTGACACTGAAGCTTTCTTT.

The sample holds many counts of this clonotype. This chain links TRBV7-8 with TRBJ1-3, with D hard to call. V was clipped by 2 bases and J by 0 bases, with 17 bases between them. The germline gives CDR1 SGHVS, CDR2 FQNEAQ. The CDR3 runs to 18 residues. This CDR3 reads CASSLLGLLDPSGNTIYF. The DNA for the CDR3 is TGTGCCAGCAGCTTATTAGGACTCCTGGACCCCTCTGGAAACACCATATATTTT.

This clonotype was observed many times. The chain joins TRBV4-2 to TRBJ2-4; D tentatively reads TRBD1 or TRBD2 (5 bases each). The CDR3 length is 17 residues. Germline CDR1 LGHNA, CDR2 YNFKEQ. Trimming took off 1 base at V and 3 bases at J, with 16 bases between the two ends. CDR3 amino acids: CASSQVLGRKVKNIQYF. The CDR3, as DNA: TGTGCCAGCAGCCAAGTTTTGGGACGAAAGGTCAAAAACATTCAGTACTTC.

This clonotype was detected a few times. The chain joins TRBV29-1 to TRBJ2-7, with D perhaps TRBD1 (7 bases). The length of the CDR3 is 14 residues. Trimming removed 7 bases from V and 1 base from J, with 17 bases in between. Germline-derived CDR1 and CDR2 are SQVTM and ANQGSEA. The chain's CDR3 is CSAQLAGGSYEQYF. The CDR3 region has the DNA TGCAGCGCCCAATTGGCAGGGGGGTCCTACGAGCAGTACTTC.

This clonotype appeared many times. The chain joins TRBV28 to TRBJ2-3, with TRBD2 as a possible D gene (6 bases). Germline V gene lookup returns CDR1 MDHEN and CDR2 SYDVKM. Trimming removed 4 bases from V and 6 bases from J, with 11 bases in between. CDR3 length equals 13 residues. This CDR3 reads CASSSSGRDTQYF. The CDR3 nucleotides read TGTGCCAGCAGTTCCTCTGGGAGGGATACGCAGTATTTT. Full variable domain (remainder filled in from reference TRBV28 and TRBJ2-3): DVKVTQSSRYLVKRTGEKVFLECVQDMDHENMFWYRQDPGLGLRLIYFSYDVKMKEKGDIPEGYSVSREKKERFSLILESASTNQTSMYLCASSSSGRDTQYFGPGTRLTVL.

V is TRBV20-1 and J is TRBJ2-5; 10 bases align to TRBD2. V was clipped by 2 bases and J by 4 bases; unmatched bases: 7. This CDR3 spans 15 amino acids. CDR1 and CDR2 (germline): DFQATT, SNEGSKA (reference sequence). The CDR3 loop reads CSARLAGAGGETQYF. In nucleotides, the CDR3 is TGCAGTGCTAGACTAGCGGGAGCTGGGGGAGAGACCCAGTACTTC.

This clonotype was counted ten times or more. Here the CDR3 DNA reads TGTGCCAGCTCACCGGGCGGACTGGAGAAAGAAAAACTGTTTTTT. This codes for CASSPGGLEKEKLFF. The chain recombines TRBV18 with TRBJ1-4, with D unresolved. Trimming cost V 3 bases and J 8 bases, with 16 bases left between them. Per the germline V gene, CDR1 is KGHSH and CDR2 is LQKENI. The CDR3 covers 15 residues.

For this clonotype: Given a much more abundant clone one base away, this may be a read error. The J gene is TRBJ2-7, the V gene TRBV6-8, with D possibly being TRBD1 (6 bases). The ends were cut back, 2 bases at V and 2 bases at J, with 10 bases in the middle. The CDR3 runs 14 residues. Germline V gene lookup returns CDR1 MNHGY and CDR2 SAAAGT. The CDR3 coding sequence is TGTGCCAGCAGTTACCGGGACAACCCCTACGAGCAGTACTTC. Translated, it gives CASSYRDNPYEQYF.

Many counts were recorded for this clonotype. The rearrangement joins TRBV27 to TRBJ2-7, with 13 bases fitting TRBD2. V was clipped by 4 bases and J by 4 bases; unmatched bases: 4. In germline, CDR1 is MNHEY, CDR2 SMNVEV (reference sequence). The CDR3 spans 15 residues. The CDR3 nucleotides read TGTGCCAGCAGTTCCGGGACTAGCGGGACGTACGAGCAGTACTTC. Protein sequence: CASSSGTSGTYEQYF.

This clonotype was seen repeatedly, ten times or more. V and J are TRBV6-1 and TRBJ1-1, with TRBD1 identical over 7 bases. Germline CDR1 and CDR2: MNHNS and SASEGT. V was pared by 5 bases and J by 0 bases, with 6 bases of the junction left unmatched. The CDR3 sequence is 15 residues long. CDR3 DNA sequence: TGTGCCAGCAGTTCCCCAGGGGGAGTGAACACTGAAGCTTTCTTT. As protein: CASSSPGGVNTEAFF.